These 22 T cell receptor beta chains originate from one sample sequenced in a study of T cells in Graves' hyperthyroidism and ophthalmopathy. Amplification yielded TCR beta CDR3 regions, with RNA transcripts as the source. The HTBI set primed first-round TCR CDR3 RT-PCR. MiXCR, applied by TCRdb to the multiplex PCR reads, yields one record per CDR3 protein. The table records 450,000 to 700,000 distinct CDR3 sequences, just over 45% of them present only once. Input material: peripheral blood or thyroid tissue (not recorded which). The receptors were gathered from a woman between 18 and 29 years old with Graves' hyperthyroidism.

The chain couples TRBV12-3 or TRBV12-4 to TRBJ2-5; the D gene is possibly TRBD1 (6 bases). CDR3 size: 16 residues. The V and J ends lost 5 bases and 1 base respectively, with 17 bases between them. CDR3 in amino acids: CASSPPYGGTQETQYF. In DNA form, the CDR3 reads TGTGCCAGCAGTCCTCCTTATGGGGGCACCCAAGAGACCCAGTACTTC.

This clonotype was observed many times. This sequence joins TRBV2 and TRBJ1-2; D unresolved. The CDR3 has 13 residues. CDR1 is SNHLY and CDR2 is FYNNEI in the germline V gene. Trimming took off 6 bases at V and 6 bases at J, with 14 bases between the two ends. The CDR3 region has the DNA TGTGCCAGCAGCACGGCCCGGCGGAATGGCTACACCTTC. Its translation is CASSTARRNGYTF.

As to this clonotype: Sequence at one end of the junction differs from germline and may be a read error. This sequence joins TRBV7-3 and TRBJ1-3; TRBD1 might be the D (6 bases). Germline V gene sequence: CDR1 SGHTA, CDR2 FQGTGA. This CDR3 region has 16 residues. The CDR3 sequence is CASSLNGAGARNTTYF. CDR3 nucleotides: TGTGCCAGCAGCTTAAATGGGGCAGGGGCCAGAAACACCACATATTTT.

This clonotype occurred many times. As DNA, the CDR3 is TGTGCCACCAGTGATTTGCGGGAGGCCAATCAGCCCCAGCATTTT. As protein: CATSDLREANQPQHF. The chain is built from TRBV24-1 and TRBJ1-5; the D is unclear. Germline V lookup: CDR1 KGHDR, CDR2 SFDVKD. V was clipped by 0 bases and J by 3 bases, with 8 bases between them. The CDR3 totals 15 residues.

This clonotype was observed at least ten times. The chain is built from TRBV7-2 and TRBJ1-5; tentative D call: TRBD1 (5 bases). CDR3 length: 15 residues. V dropped 5 bases and J dropped 6 bases, with 17 bases sitting between them. Per the germline V gene, CDR1 is SGHTA and CDR2 is FQGNSA. This CDR3 reads CASSAHGGYGQPQHF. The CDR3 DNA reads as TGTGCCAGCAGCGCCCACGGGGGGTACGGTCAGCCCCAGCATTTT.

The V and J genes are TRBV7-9 and TRBJ2-5; 9 bases are shared with TRBD2. The end of the DNA aligns better with TRBJ2-1, so the J call may be wrong. This CDR3 contains 15 residues. Germline V gives CDR1 SEHNR, CDR2 FQNEAQ (reference sequence). The CDR3 nucleotides read TGTGCCAGCAGCTTTCTTAGCGGGAGATGGAATGAGCAGTTCTTC. Translated: CASSFLSGRWNEQFF.

V is TRBV29-1 and J is TRBJ1-2; D remains unclear. The germline CDR1 and CDR2 sequences are SQVTM and ANQGSEA. The V and J ends lost 2 bases and 4 bases respectively, with 23 bases between them. The CDR3 sequence is 17 residues long. The CDR3 region has the DNA TGCAGCGTTGAAAAAAAGGCGGGAGGGCGAGAGACCTATGGCTACACCTTC. Its translation is CSVEKKAGGRETYGYTF.

The table lists this clonotype with many counts. The chain is built from TRBV5-8 and TRBJ2-5; tentatively, D is TRBD1 (5 bases). The CDR3 loop spans 14 amino acids. Trimming cost V 4 bases and J 1 base, with 11 bases left between them. Per germline, CDR1 SGHTS and CDR2 YDEGEE. The CDR3 DNA sequence: TGTGCCAGCAGCCAATGGACATTCCAAGAGACCCAGTACTTC. Amino acid sequence: CASSQWTFQETQYF. Looking up the rest from reference TRBV5-8 and TRBJ2-5 gives the full variable domain: EAGVTQSPTHLIKTRGQQATLRCSPISGHTSVYWYQQALGLGLQFLLWYDEGEERNRGNFPPRFSGRQFPNYSSELNVNALELEDSALYLCASSQWTFQETQYFGPGTRLLVL.

The sample holds a few counts of this clonotype. The chain employs TRBV7-2 and TRBJ2-7, with 8 bases aligning to TRBD2. This CDR3 has 15 amino acids. V gave up 4 bases and J gave up 5 bases; unmatched junction bases: 10. Germline CDR1 reads SGHTA; CDR2 reads FQGNSA. The CDR3 bases are TGTGCCAGCAGCTCACCCCGGGGTAGCGGGGACGAGCAGTACTTC. Protein product: CASSSPRGSGDEQYF.

In this sample, this clonotype turned up a few times. The rearrangement uses TRBV27 and TRBJ1-4; a possible D gene is TRBD1 (5 bases). From germline, CDR1 is MNHEY and CDR2 SMNVEV (reference sequence). CDR3 size: 14 residues. V gave up 3 bases and J gave up 6 bases, with 11 bases separating them. The CDR3 bases are TGTGCCAGCAGTTTGTGGCACAGGCATGAAAAACTGTTTTTT. Its translation: CASSLWHRHEKLFF.

This clonotype was seen a few times. J is TRBJ2-7 and V is TRBV9; D might be TRBD2 (6 bases). The tail of the sequence fits TRBJ2-1 better, so the J call may be wrong. This CDR3 is built from 16 residues. Germline assignment: CDR1 SGDLS and CDR2 YYNGEE. CDR3 sequence (DNA): TGTGCCAGCAGCGTAGACCGGGAGCCCACCTACAATGAGCAGTTCTTC. Translation gives CASSVDREPTYNEQFF.

The chain joins TRBV6-5 to TRBJ2-7, with D unresolved. The V end was cut by 8 bases, the J end by 3 bases, with 14 bases between. The CDR3 has 13 residues. Germline V gene lookup returns CDR1 MNHEY and CDR2 SVGAGI. CDR3 protein: CASSALGRYEQYF. The CDR3 nucleotides are TGTGCCAGCTCCGCCCTAGGACGCTACGAGCAGTACTTC.

In this sample, this clonotype turned up once. A clone one base away is much larger, so this may be a read error. J is TRBJ1-1 and V is TRBV4-1, with D uncertain. Germline V lookup: CDR1 MGHRA, CDR2 YSYEKL. CDR3 length: 13 residues. The CDR3 region is CASSQVVGFEASF. CDR3 coding DNA: TGCGCCAGCAGCCAAGTCGTCGGATTTGAAGCTTCCTTT.

In this sample, this clonotype turned up once. This rearrangement joins TRBV25-1 to TRBJ2-2; no firm D call. Per the germline V gene, CDR1 is MGHDK and CDR2 is SYGVNS. The ends were cut back, 0 bases at V and 8 bases at J, with 4 bases in the middle. The CDR3 is 12 residues long. The CDR3 DNA follows: TGTGCCAGCAGTGAATATAGGGGGGAGCTGTTTTTT. Translation gives CASSEYRGELFF.

This clonotype was found many times. The chain couples TRBV19 to TRBJ2-7; 9 bases are shared with TRBD2. CDR3 length: 15 residues. J lost 3 bases, V lost 6 bases, and 9 bases had no gene match. Germline values: CDR1 LNHDA, CDR2 SQIVND (reference sequence). The CDR3 bases are TGTGCCAGTAGCCCTAGGACTAGCGCCGACTACGAGCAGTACTTC. It translates to CASSPRTSADYEQYF.

This clonotype was counted ten times or more. J is TRBJ1-1 and V is TRBV6-1, with D unclear. Trimming cost V 1 base and J 3 bases, with 15 bases left between them. The CDR3 runs 16 residues. In germline, CDR1 is MNHNS, CDR2 SASEGT. CDR3 in amino acids: CASSEGWSVSDTEAFF. CDR3 nucleotide sequence: TGTGCCAGCAGTGAAGGATGGTCGGTGTCGGACACTGAAGCTTTCTTT.

The chain carries TRBV12-3 or TRBV12-4 and TRBJ1-5, with 13 bases aligning to TRBD2. The tail of the sequence fits TRBJ2-3 better, so the J call may be wrong. The CDR3 consists of 18 residues. The CDR3: CASSLGRTSGSREDTQYF. The CDR3 DNA sequence: TGTGCCAGCAGTTTAGGGAGGACTAGCGGGAGTAGGGAGGATACGCAGTATTTT.

V gene TRBV7-9 combines with J gene TRBJ2-5, with a tentative D call TRBD1 (6 bases). Per germline, CDR1 SEHNR and CDR2 FQNEAQ (reference sequence). Deletions cut 5 bases from V and 9 bases from J, with 19 bases between. The CDR3 has 14 residues. The CDR3 loop is CASSRNRVGQPQYF. CDR3 coding DNA: TGTGCCAGCAGCAGAAACAGGGTGGGTCAGCCCCAGTACTTC.

This clonotype was seen a handful of times. The gene calls are TRBV7-6 and TRBJ2-6, with 7 bases matching TRBD1. The CDR3 sequence is 17 residues long. The junction had 3 bases not matched to a gene; V was cut back by 1 base and J by 0 bases. The germline CDR1 and CDR2 sequences are SGHVS and FNYEAQ. The DNA for the CDR3 is TGTGCCAGCAGCTTAGGGCCAGGGGGCTCTGGGGCCAACGTCCTGACTTTC. Translating it yields CASSLGPGGSGANVLTF.

At least ten counts were recorded for this clonotype. The junction departs from the called germline gene at one end, perhaps through a read error. The rearrangement uses TRBV11-3 and TRBJ2-2; no reliable D call. This CDR3 has 13 amino acids. Germline lookup yields CDR1 SGHNT and CDR2 YENEEA. In nucleotides, the CDR3 is TGTGCCAGCAGCGTAGACTCTCTCGGGGAGCTGTTTTTT. It codes for CASSVDSLGELFF. Based on the CDR3 plus reference TRBV11-3 and TRBJ2-2, the full variable domain is EAGVVQSPRYKIIEKKQPVAFWCNPISGHNTLYWYLQNLGQGPELLIRYENEEAVDDSQLPKDRFSAERLKGVDSTLKIQPAELGDSAVYLCASSVDSLGELFFGEGSRLTVL.

This clonotype came up many times. The chain is built from TRBV10-3 and TRBJ2-7; weak D call: TRBD1 (7 bases). The germline V gene has CDR1 ENHRY and CDR2 SYGVKD. With 0 bases removed from V and 2 bases from J, the gap between germline ends came to 11 bases. The CDR3 length is 15 residues. The CDR3 is CAISESQGGAYEQYF. CDR3 in DNA: TGTGCCATCAGTGAGTCGCAGGGGGGAGCCTACGAGCAGTACTTC.

As for this clonotype: Germline and junction disagree at one end, which may indicate a read error. This CDR3 reads CASSSRDSNLF. Here the CDR3 DNA reads TGTGCCAGCAGTTCCCGGGACAGCAACCTCTTC. The rearrangement joins TRBV2 to TRBJ2-1, with TRBD1 matching 7 bases. CDR1 is SNHLY, CDR2 FYNNEI, per germline. This CDR3 is 11 amino acids long.